Listed below are T cell receptor beta chains from one sample, sequenced in a study of shared clonotypes between healthy human individuals. This table comes from immunoSEQ multiplex PCR, and its TCRdb copy is limited to in-frame clones, with some not included. Of roughly 640,000 clones in the sample, almost 97% were seen once. Sequencing used naive CD4+ T cells sorted from blood. These receptors all stem from a woman aged 25 to 45 in good health. Each CDR3 is given with its conserved first and last residue. D genes are given only for firm matches. Only some rows state a clone size, as once, few, many or a class for expanded clones.

d_gene	j_gene	v_gene	abundance	CDR3nt	CDR3aa
-	TRBJ1-2	TRBV28	-	TGTGCCAGCGTCAATTGGGGCATCACTAACTATGGCTACACCTTC	CASVNWGITNYGYTF
-	TRBJ2-2	TRBV6-5	once	TGTGCCAGCAGTTACTCTAGCGGTCTGCTCACCGGGGAGCTGTTTTTT	CASSYSSGLLTGELFF
TRBD2	TRBJ2-7	TRBV18	-	TGTGCCAGCTCACCACTTCGACTAGCGGCCACCTACGAGCAGTACTTC	CASSPLRLAATYEQYF
TRBD1	TRBJ1-2	TRBV10-2	-	TGCGCCACCACAGGGGACAAGGGTTATGGCTACACCTTC	CATTGDKGYGYTF
-	TRBJ1-5	TRBV28	-	TGTGCCAGCAGTTTAGTTTATCAGCCCCAGCATTTT	CASSLVYQPQHF
TRBD2	TRBJ2-7	TRBV28	-	TGTGCCAGCAGCGCCCACGCGGGAGGTCCCTACGAGCAGTACTTC	CASSAHAGGPYEQYF
-	TRBJ2-5	TRBV19	once	TGTGCCAGTAGTATTTGGACAGAAGAGACCCAGTACTTC	CASSIWTEETQYF
-	TRBJ1-5	TRBV6-5	-	TGTGCCAGCAGTCCGAGTCAGCCCCAGCATTTT	CASSPSQPQHF
TRBD2	TRBJ2-7	TRBV11-2	-	TGTGCCAGCAGAGGGAGCGGGAGGCCCCACGAGCAGTACTTC	CASRGSGRPHEQYF
-	TRBJ1-4	TRBV2	-	TGTGCCAGCAGAAAGGGGCCAGGATGGGATGAAAAACTGTTTTTT	CASRKGPGWDEKLFF
-	TRBJ2-7	TRBV18	-	TGTGCCAGCTCACCGGGACAACTCTCCTCGGCGGGAGTTGGTTACGAGCAGTACTTC	CASSPGQLSSAGVGYEQYF
TRBD1	TRBJ2-7	TRBV28	-	TGTGCCAGCAGTTCCCCGGGACAGGTACCCTACGAGCAGTACTTC	CASSSPGQVPYEQYF
TRBD2	TRBJ2-1	TRBV5-1	-	TGCGCCAGCAGCTTGGAGTCTAGCGGGACGAATGAGCAGTTCTTC	CASSLESSGTNEQFF
-	TRBJ1-5	TRBV4-1	-	TGCGCCAGCAGCCAAGTAGGGGTGCGGGGGAGCTGGCCCCAGCATTTT	CASSQVGVRGSWPQHF
TRBD1	TRBJ2-6	TRBV7-8	-	TGTGCCAGCAGCCTCAGGACAGGTCGCGCTGGGGCCAACGTCCTGACTTTC	CASSLRTGRAGANVLTF
TRBD2	TRBJ2-2	TRBV7-3	-	TGTGCCAGCAGCTTTACGCTAGCGGGAGTTGGGGAGCTGTTTTTT	CASSFTLAGVGELFF
-	TRBJ2-7	TRBV5-1	-	TGCGCCAGCAGCTTGATCGGTAGCGGCTACGAGCAGTACTTC	CASSLIGSGYEQYF
TRBD1	TRBJ2-1	TRBV13	-	TGTGCCAGCAGCCCATATTTGACAGGGGGCGCGTCGGGGTACAATGAGCAGTTCTTC	CASSPYLTGGASGYNEQFF
-	TRBJ1-2	TRBV7-2	-	TGTGCCAGCAGCTTAGCGCAGGGGTACTATGGCTACACCTTC	CASSLAQGYYGYTF
TRBD2	TRBJ2-2	TRBV13	-	TGTGCCAGCAGCTCGGACGGCCCGACTAGCGGGAGTGTCACCGGGGAGCTGTTTTTT	CASSSDGPTSGSVTGELFF
-	TRBJ2-7	TRBV7-5	-	TGTGTCAGAAGCCCGCCCCCACCCTCCTACGAGCAGTACTTC	CVRSPPPPSYEQYF
TRBD1	TRBJ1-2	TRBV28	-	TGTGCCAGCAGTTCTTATAGACAGGGACAGGGCTACACCTTC	CASSSYRQGQGYTF
TRBD2	TRBJ2-7	TRBV28	once	TGTGCCAGCAGCCTAGCAGGGACTAGCGGGAGTTACGAGCAGTACTTC	CASSLAGTSGSYEQYF
-	TRBJ1-1	TRBV6-1	-	TGTGCCAGCAGTGGAGCAGGGGTCGGGTGGGTAGCTTTCTTT	CASSGAGVGWVAFF
-	TRBJ1-5	TRBV6-6	-	TGTGCCAGCAGCCACCTCGGGACACAGATGCTGCATTTT	CASSHLGTQMLHF
-	TRBJ1-1	TRBV2	-	TGTGCCAGCAGGCCTTCGGAGTCGTACCCTGAAGCTTTCTTT	CASRPSESYPEAFF
TRBD1	TRBJ1-5	TRBV28	-	TGTGCCAGCAGTTTAGTAGGGGGCCATCAGCCCCAGCATTTT	CASSLVGGHQPQHF
-	TRBJ1-5	TRBV28	-	TGTGCCAGCACCCAAACAGGGACCGGTCAGCCCCAGCATTTT	CASTQTGTGQPQHF
TRBD1	TRBJ2-5	TRBV28	-	TGTGCCAGCAGCGTAGACAGGGGCGGGACCCAGTACTTC	CASSVDRGGTQYF
-	TRBJ2-5	TRBV2	-	TGTGCCAGCAGTGCCGTTGGGTTCGGGGAGACCCAGTACTTC	CASSAVGFGETQYF
-	TRBJ1-5	TRBV30	-	TGTGCCTGGACGGGGGTTGGCAATCAGCCCCAGCATTTT	CAWTGVGNQPQHF
-	TRBJ1-2	TRBV10-3	-	TGTGCCATCAGTGACAGCGGCACTAACTATGGCTACACCTTC	CAISDSGTNYGYTF
-	TRBJ2-3	TRBV13	-	TGTGCCAGCAGCTTAACCCCCACCCTAGCCACAGATACGCAGTATTTT	CASSLTPTLATDTQYF
TRBD2	TRBJ2-7	TRBV28	-	TGTGCCAGCAGTGGGGGGGTCTACGAGCAGTACTTC	CASSGGVYEQYF
-	TRBJ2-1	TRBV6-5	-	TGTGCCAGCAGCAACCCAGGGAATGAGCAGTTCTTC	CASSNPGNEQFF
-	TRBJ2-1	TRBV4-1	-	TGCGCCAGCAGCCAAGGAAGGACTCTCGGGTCCTACAATGAGCAGTTCTTC	CASSQGRTLGSYNEQFF
-	TRBJ1-2	TRBV20-1	-	TGCAGTGCTAGCAGGGATCGTGGCTACACCTTC	CSASRDRGYTF
TRBD1	TRBJ2-3	TRBV5-4	-	TGTGCCAGCAGCTCACGACAGGGATCACGCACAGATACGCAGTATTTT	CASSSRQGSRTDTQYF
-	TRBJ2-2	TRBV15	once	TGTGCCACCAGCAGAGAGAAGGTAGCGGAGTTAAACACCGGGGAGCTGTTTTTT	CATSREKVAELNTGELFF
-	TRBJ2-5	TRBV9	-	TGTGCCAGCAGCGTAGCTACAGGGCCACAAGAGACCCAGTACTTC	CASSVATGPQETQYF
-	TRBJ2-3	TRBV14	-	TGTGCCAGCAGCCATTCGCAGGTAGAAACGCAGTATTTT	CASSHSQVETQYF
-	TRBJ1-1	TRBV9	-	TGTGCCAGCAGCCCCAGGACCGAGGATGAAGCTTTCTTT	CASSPRTEDEAFF
TRBD1	TRBJ2-5	TRBV5-1	-	TGCGCCAGCAGTCGACAGGGTCAAGAGACCCAGTACTTC	CASSRQGQETQYF
-	TRBJ2-2	TRBV15	-	TGTGCCACCAGCAGAGATCTGGCGGACACCGGGGAGCTGTTTTTT	CATSRDLADTGELFF
-	TRBJ1-5	TRBV19	-	TGTGCCAGTAGTATAGATGGGGGCCCCAATCAGCCCCAGCATTTT	CASSIDGGPNQPQHF
TRBD2	TRBJ2-5	TRBV28	-	TGTGCCAGCAGTTTTTTCTACTATCGGTCTCAGCGGGGTCAAGAGACCCAGTACTTC	CASSFFYYRSQRGQETQYF
-	TRBJ1-4	TRBV27	-	TGTGCCAGCAGCCGACACAAGACAACTAATGAAAAACTGTTTTTT	CASSRHKTTNEKLFF
-	TRBJ2-6	TRBV25-1	-	TGTGCCAGCAGTGAATATACGAATGCTGGGGCCAACGTCCTGACTTTC	CASSEYTNAGANVLTF
TRBD2	TRBJ2-7	TRBV7-6	-	TGTGCCAGCAGCCCCAGGGGGACTAGCGGGAGTAAATACGAGCAGTACTTC	CASSPRGTSGSKYEQYF
-	TRBJ2-7	TRBV11-2	-	TGTGCCAGCAGCTCTCGGCTTGAGCAGTACTTC	CASSSRLEQYF